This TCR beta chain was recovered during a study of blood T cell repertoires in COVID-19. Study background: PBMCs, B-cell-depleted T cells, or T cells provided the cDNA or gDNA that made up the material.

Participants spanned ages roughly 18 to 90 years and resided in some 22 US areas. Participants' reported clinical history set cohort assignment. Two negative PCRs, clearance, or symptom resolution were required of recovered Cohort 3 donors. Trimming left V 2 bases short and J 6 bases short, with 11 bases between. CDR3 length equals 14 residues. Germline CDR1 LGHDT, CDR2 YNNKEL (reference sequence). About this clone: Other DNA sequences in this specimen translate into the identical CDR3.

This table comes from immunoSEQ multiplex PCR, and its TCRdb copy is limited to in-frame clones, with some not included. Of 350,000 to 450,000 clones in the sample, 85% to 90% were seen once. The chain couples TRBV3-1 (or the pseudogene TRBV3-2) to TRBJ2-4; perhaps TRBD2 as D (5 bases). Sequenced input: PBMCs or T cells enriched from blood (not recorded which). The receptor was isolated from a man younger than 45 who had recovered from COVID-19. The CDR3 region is CASSQIGSLNIQYF. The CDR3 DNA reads TGTGCCAGCAGCCAAATAGGGAGCCTAAACATTCAGTACTTC.